Each of the 29 T cell receptor beta chains below was sequenced from the same sample in a study of blood T cells in healthy people across ages. It was with a sample-barcoded 5' primer and a J-beta primer mix that a second PCR of roughly 7 to 12 cycles was run. TCRdb ran MiXCR on the 5' RACE reads and lists one entry per CDR3 protein. The sample consists of around 1,500,000 distinct CDR3 sequences, around two fifths of them appearing once. Sequenced sample: blood. These receptors originate from a woman younger than 30 in good health.

The gene calls are TRBV20-1 and TRBJ1-5, with TRBD1 matching 7 bases. The CDR3 extends over 14 amino acids. CDR1 is DFQATT and CDR2 is SNEGSKA in the germline V gene (reference sequence). Trimming removed 1 base from V and 5 bases from J; junction bases left unmatched: 5. CDR3 sequence (DNA): TGCAGTGCTAGAGCGAGGACAGGTTATCAGCCCCAGCATTTT. Its translation is CSARARTGYQPQHF.

This clonotype was seen more than once but under ten times. This chain uses TRBV7-2 with TRBJ1-6, with D maybe TRBD1 (6 bases). Germline V gives CDR1 SGHTA, CDR2 FQGNSA. V was clipped by 5 bases and J by 9 bases, with 17 bases between them. The CDR3 sequence is 15 residues long. In DNA, the CDR3 is TGTGCCAGCAGCATCAGGGGCAGTAGTAGTTCACCCCTCCACTTT. Translating gives CASSIRGSSSSPLHF.

This chain links TRBV27 with TRBJ2-4; 9 bases are shared with TRBD1. This CDR3 is 14 amino acids long. CDR1 is MNHEY and CDR2 is SMNVEV in the germline V gene (reference sequence). The trim removed 4 bases at V and 13 bases at J, leaving 11 bases unmatched. The CDR3 loop reads CASSSKPGQGWQYF. CDR3 nucleotides: TGTGCCAGCAGTTCGAAACCGGGACAGGGTTGGCAGTACTTC.

Here the CDR3 DNA reads TGTGCCATCAGTGCCTCGGTACCTGGGGCCTACAATGAGCAGTACTTC. Protein sequence: CAISASVPGAYNEQYF. This chain uses TRBV10-3 with TRBJ2-1, with D perhaps matching TRBD1 (5 bases). The J call may not be correct, given that the DNA end is closer to TRBJ2-7. Germline lookup yields CDR1 ENHRY and CDR2 SYGVKD. The CDR3 is made up of 16 amino acids.

The chain carries TRBV28 and TRBJ2-1, with 9 bases fitting TRBD2. Germline V gives CDR1 MDHEN, CDR2 SYDVKM. Germline trimming cut 1 base from V and 7 bases from J; bases unmatched to any gene: 23. The CDR3 length is 21 residues. CDR3 in DNA: TGTGCCAGCAGTTTATATTGGTTTGAGGCGGGGGGGACAGAGTGGCGTAATGAGCAGTTCTTC. Amino acids: CASSLYWFEAGGTEWRNEQFF.

The CDR3 coding sequence is TGCAGTGCTCGGACTAGCGAGACTAGAGAGCAGTACTTC. This codes for CSARTSETREQYF. This chain connects TRBV20-1 to TRBJ2-5, with 9 bases aligning to TRBD2. CDR3 length equals 13 residues. Germline V CDR1 and CDR2: DFQATT, SNEGSKA (reference sequence). V lost 5 bases and J lost 11; bases outside the gene matches: 12.

The chain employs TRBV20-1 and TRBJ2-1; 13 nucleotides match TRBD2. V gave up 6 bases and J gave up 9 bases; unmatched junction bases: 8. The CDR3 spans 14 residues. Germline V gene sequence: CDR1 DFQATT, CDR2 SNEGSKA (reference sequence). CDR3 protein: CSARTSGGSGEQFF. DNA for the CDR3: TGCAGTGCGCGGACTAGCGGGGGCTCGGGTGAGCAGTTCTTC.

The V and J genes are TRBV5-1 and TRBJ2-1, with D tentatively TRBD1 or TRBD2 (6 bases each). Trimming removed 1 base at V and 3 bases at J, with 14 bases between. The CDR3 contains 16 residues. CDR1 and CDR2 (germline): SGHRS, YFSETQ. The CDR3 DNA follows: TGCGCCAGCAGCTTGTTTACGGGGGCAGGCTACAATGAGCAGTTCTTC. This sequence encodes CASSLFTGAGYNEQFF.

V usage is TRBV12-3 or TRBV12-4 and J usage is TRBJ2-1, with a tentative D call TRBD2 (7 bases). V was pared by 6 bases and J by 2 bases, with 11 bases between. The CDR3 length is 14 residues. The DNA of the CDR3 is TGTGCCAGCAGGCCGGGGGGCACCTACAATGAGCAGTTCTTC. Protein product: CASRPGGTYNEQFF.

The gene calls are TRBV12-3 or TRBV12-4 and TRBJ1-1, with unresolved D. CDR3 length: 13 amino acids. The V gene lost 5 bases and the J gene lost 1 base, with 8 bases spanning the gap. CDR3 residues: CASSVMANTEAFF. CDR3 nucleotide sequence: TGTGCCAGCAGTGTTATGGCGAACACTGAAGCTTTCTTT.

This rearrangement joins TRBV5-1 to TRBJ2-5, with 10 positions matching TRBD2. V dropped 0 bases and J dropped 5; count of bases not matched to a gene: 4. CDR1 is SGHRS and CDR2 is YFSETQ in the germline V gene. This CDR3 comprises 15 residues. DNA of the CDR3: TGCGCCAGCAGCTTGGGTCCTAGCGGGGGTGAGACCCAGTACTTC. It yields the protein CASSLGPSGGETQYF.

This clonotype was counted between two and nine times. The gene calls are TRBV12-3 or TRBV12-4 and TRBJ2-7; perhaps TRBD1 as D (6 bases). V lost 11 bases and J lost 3, with 17 bases in between. This CDR3 comprises 13 residues. Here the CDR3 reads CASHNGTYYEQYF. CDR3 sequence (DNA): TGTGCCTCACATAACGGGACATACTACGAGCAGTACTTC.

This chain connects TRBV28 to TRBJ2-1; TRBD2 matches 10 bases. The CDR3 extends over 16 amino acids. Germline V gene sequence: CDR1 MDHEN, CDR2 SYDVKM. The V gene end was trimmed by 8 bases and the J gene end by 0 bases; junction bases not matched to a gene: 7. The CDR3 DNA sequence: TGTGCCAGCGGCCATAGCGGGGGGAGCTCCTACAATGAGCAGTTCTTC. Its protein is CASGHSGGSSYNEQFF.

V and J are TRBV23-1 and TRBJ2-5; the D is unclear. TRBV23-1 falls under the ORF class, with uncertain function. Trimming took off 0 bases at V and 2 bases at J, with 13 bases between the two ends. The CDR3 runs to 16 residues. The CDR3 nucleotides read TGCGCCAGCAGTCAATCGAGTGAGCCCAATCAAGAGACCCAGTACTTC. This translates into CASSQSSEPNQETQYF.

The chain joins TRBV30 to TRBJ2-7; TRBD1 matches at 11 bases. Germline V gene lookup returns CDR1 GTSNPN and CDR2 SVGIG (reference sequence). The CDR3 covers 14 residues. J was trimmed by 3 bases and V by 5 bases; bases with no gene match: 6. The CDR3 nucleotides are TGTGCCTGGTGCCGGGACAGGGGGATCTACGAGCAGTACTTC. Translation gives CAWCRDRGIYEQYF.

The CDR3 DNA reads as TGTGCCAGCAGTTTAGTTCGAAGCCTGAACACCGGGGAGCTGTTTTTT. Protein product: CASSLVRSLNTGELFF. This chain joins TRBV6-5 and TRBJ2-2; no firm D call. The germline V gene encodes CDR1 MNHEY and CDR2 SVGAGI. Trimming stripped 4 bases from V and 1 base from J, with 13 bases between. CDR3 length: 16 amino acids.

The DNA for the CDR3 is TGTGCCAGCAGTACGCCAGGGCACACTAACTATGGCTACACCTTC. Translating it yields CASSTPGHTNYGYTF. The rearrangement joins TRBV6-6 to TRBJ1-2; D perhaps matches TRBD1 (5 bases). CDR1 and CDR2 (germline): MNHNY, SVGAGI (reference sequence). Trimming took 5 bases from V and 0 from J, leaving 13 bases between them. The CDR3 consists of 15 residues.

The rearrangement uses TRBV6-1 and TRBJ1-2; the match to TRBD1 covers 9 bases. Germline values: CDR1 MNHNS, CDR2 SASEGT. CDR3 length: 13 amino acids. The trim removed 6 bases at V and 4 bases at J, leaving 3 bases unmatched. CDR3 protein: CASSDRGFYGYTF. The DNA for the CDR3 is TGTGCCAGCAGCGACAGGGGGTTCTATGGCTACACCTTC.

The chain carries TRBV2 and TRBJ1-2; TRBD1 aligns across 7 bases. Unmatched junction bases numbered 16, after V lost 8 bases and J lost 7 bases. Germline V gene data show CDR1 as SNHLY and CDR2 as FYNNEI. The CDR3 runs 15 residues. This chain's CDR3 is CASLTGGRGARGYTF. The CDR3 nucleotides are TGTGCCAGCCTTACCGGGGGCAGGGGGGCGCGTGGCTACACCTTC.

This rearrangement joins TRBV7-2 to TRBJ2-5; TRBD1 or TRBD2 may be the D gene (5 bases each). The CDR3 runs 15 residues. Trimming stripped 5 bases from V and 2 bases from J, with 15 bases between. CDR1 is SGHTA and CDR2 is FQGNSA in the germline V gene. Here the CDR3 reads CASSPVGTEQETQYF. The CDR3 bases are TGTGCCAGCAGCCCAGTGGGGACGGAACAAGAGACCCAGTACTTC.

A few counts support this clonotype. CDR3 region: CSARGGRETQYF. CDR3 DNA sequence: TGCAGTGCTAGAGGGGGGAGGGAGACCCAGTACTTC. The chain combines TRBV20-1 with TRBJ2-5; D is possibly TRBD2 (6 bases). The CDR3 extends over 12 amino acids. Germline V gene lookup returns CDR1 DFQATT and CDR2 SNEGSKA (reference sequence). V was pared by 1 base and J by 5 bases, with 8 bases between.

The chain uses TRBV28 and TRBJ2-2, with TRBD2 matching over 8 bases. The length of the CDR3 is 13 residues. J was trimmed by 4 bases and V by 11 bases; bases with no gene match: 6. Germline-derived CDR1 and CDR2 are MDHEN and SYDVKM. CDR3 coding DNA: TGTGCCTCGGGAGGGTTTAGCACCGGGGAGCTGTTTTTT. It codes for CASGGFSTGELFF.

The chain links TRBV20-1 to TRBJ1-1; the D is unclear. CDR1 and CDR2 (germline): DFQATT, SNEGSKA (reference sequence). V lost 0 bases to trimming and J lost 1 base, with 9 bases between them. The CDR3 contains 14 residues. This CDR3 is CSARDGAENTEAFF. The CDR3 DNA reads TGCAGTGCTAGAGATGGAGCAGAGAACACTGAAGCTTTCTTT.

This chain links TRBV7-9 with TRBJ2-3; TRBD2 might be the D (6 bases). This CDR3 contains 15 residues. Trimming cost V 1 base and J 6 bases, with 14 bases left between them. CDR1 and CDR2 (germline): SEHNR, FQNEAQ (reference sequence). CDR3: CASSLGGNVVDTQYF. CDR3 nucleotides: TGTGCCAGCAGCTTAGGCGGGAATGTTGTGGATACGCAGTATTTT. The full variable domain, completed using reference TRBV7-9 and TRBJ2-3, is DTGVSQNPRHKITKRGQNVTFRCDPISEHNRLYWYRQTLGQGPEFLTYFQNEAQLEKSRLLSDRFSAERPKGSFSTLEIQRTEQGDSAMYLCASSLGGNVVDTQYFGPGTRLTVL.

This clonotype appeared a single time. The chain recombines TRBV28 with TRBJ2-7; 9 bases map to TRBD2. Germline values: CDR1 MDHEN, CDR2 SYDVKM. V shed 3 bases, J shed 7 bases, and the junction held 10 bases outside the gene matches. The CDR3 loop spans 15 amino acids. Here the CDR3 reads CASSFLGAGGGEQYF. CDR3 sequence (DNA): TGTGCCAGCAGTTTTTTAGGAGCGGGAGGAGGAGAGCAGTACTTC.

The chain combines TRBV6-1 with TRBJ1-5; D is ambiguous. This CDR3 region has 17 residues. The germline CDR1 and CDR2 sequences are MNHNS and SASEGT. V was trimmed by 4 bases and J by 2 bases, leaving 18 bases between them. The CDR3 protein is CASSVERSPGGNQPQHF. DNA for the CDR3: TGTGCCAGCAGTGTTGAAAGATCCCCCGGCGGCAATCAGCCCCAGCATTTT.

CDR3 DNA: TGCAGCGTCGGGAGTCAGACCCGCTACGAGCAGTACTTC. Its translation is CSVGSQTRYEQYF. V usage is TRBV29-1 and J usage is TRBJ2-7, with D tentatively TRBD2 (6 bases). Looked up from germline, CDR1 is SQVTM and CDR2 is ANQGSEA. The V gene lost 6 bases and the J gene lost 3 bases, with 15 bases spanning the gap. This CDR3 spans 13 amino acids.

In its sample, this clonotype was seen a few times. The gene calls are TRBV6-5 and TRBJ1-5; D not resolved. Trimming stripped 6 bases from V and 6 bases from J, with 12 bases between. The CDR3 is made up of 13 amino acids. The V gene's germline CDR1 is MNHEY and CDR2 SVGAGI. The CDR3 bases are TGTGCCAGCAGAGCAGGATCGTCTCAGCCCCAGCATTTT. It is translated as CASRAGSSQPQHF.

The DNA for the CDR3 is TGCGCCAGCAGCCTGAGGGGGTGGAACACTGAAGCTTTCTTT. It encodes CASSLRGWNTEAFF. The chain uses TRBV5-1 and TRBJ1-1; D possibly corresponds to TRBD1 (6 bases). Germline V lookup: CDR1 SGHRS, CDR2 YFSETQ. V was cut by 4 bases and J by 1 base, with 11 bases left in between. The CDR3 consists of 14 residues.